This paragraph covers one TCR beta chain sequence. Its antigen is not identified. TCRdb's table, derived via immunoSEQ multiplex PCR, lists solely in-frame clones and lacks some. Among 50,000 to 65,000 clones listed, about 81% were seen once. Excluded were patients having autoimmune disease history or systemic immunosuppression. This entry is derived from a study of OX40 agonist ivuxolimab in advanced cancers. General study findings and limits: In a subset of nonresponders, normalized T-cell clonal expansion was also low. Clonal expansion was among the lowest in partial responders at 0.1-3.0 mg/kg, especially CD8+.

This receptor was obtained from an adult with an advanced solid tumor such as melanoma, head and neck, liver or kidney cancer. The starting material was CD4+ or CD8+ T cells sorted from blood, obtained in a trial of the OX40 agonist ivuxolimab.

In DNA form, the CDR3 reads TGTGCCAGCAGTACCGGGACAGATCAAGAGACCCAGTACTTC. As protein: CASSTGTDQETQYF. The rearrangement joins TRBV27 to TRBJ2-5, with 7 bases lining up with TRBD1. The CDR3 has 14 amino acids. The germline V gene encodes CDR1 MNHEY and CDR2 SMNVEV (reference sequence). The trim removed 5 bases at V and 2 bases at J, leaving 5 bases unmatched.